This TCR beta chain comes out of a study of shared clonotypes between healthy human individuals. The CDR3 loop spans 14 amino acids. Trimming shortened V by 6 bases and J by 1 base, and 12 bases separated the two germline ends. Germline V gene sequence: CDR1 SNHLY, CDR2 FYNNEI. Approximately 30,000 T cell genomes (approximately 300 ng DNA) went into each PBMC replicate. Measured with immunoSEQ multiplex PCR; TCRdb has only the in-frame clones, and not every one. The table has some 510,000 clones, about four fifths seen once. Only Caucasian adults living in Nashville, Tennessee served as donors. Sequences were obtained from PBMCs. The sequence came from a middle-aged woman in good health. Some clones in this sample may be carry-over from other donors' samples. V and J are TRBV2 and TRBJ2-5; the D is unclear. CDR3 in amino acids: CASRQGRLQETQYF. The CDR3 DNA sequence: TGTGCCAGCAGACAAGGACGGCTCCAAGAGACCCAGTACTTC.